This entry describes one T cell receptor (beta chain). Trimming pared 0 bases from V and 3 bases from J, leaving 14 bases between. Germline lookup yields CDR1 LGHNA and CDR2 YSLEER. The CDR3 totals 16 residues. The protocol was immunoSEQ multiplex PCR, while the TCRdb copy is restricted to in-frame clones and leaves out a portion. The profile shows about 19,000 clones, more than 70% of them singletons. The sample is drawn from a study of OX40 agonist ivuxolimab in advanced cancers. Overall study context: The patients received ivuxolimab by intravenous route every 2 weeks at 0.01 to 10 mg/kg.

This receptor was identified in an adult with an advanced solid tumor such as melanoma, head and neck, liver or kidney cancer. V gene TRBV4-3 combines with J gene TRBJ1-2; possible D gene TRBD1, 6 bases. The sequenced sample was CD4+ or CD8+ T cells sorted from blood, obtained in a trial of the OX40 agonist ivuxolimab. In nucleotides, the CDR3 is TGCGCCAGCAGCCAAGATAGAGGGGGGACGTACTATGGCTACACCTTC. Its protein is CASSQDRGGTYYGYTF.